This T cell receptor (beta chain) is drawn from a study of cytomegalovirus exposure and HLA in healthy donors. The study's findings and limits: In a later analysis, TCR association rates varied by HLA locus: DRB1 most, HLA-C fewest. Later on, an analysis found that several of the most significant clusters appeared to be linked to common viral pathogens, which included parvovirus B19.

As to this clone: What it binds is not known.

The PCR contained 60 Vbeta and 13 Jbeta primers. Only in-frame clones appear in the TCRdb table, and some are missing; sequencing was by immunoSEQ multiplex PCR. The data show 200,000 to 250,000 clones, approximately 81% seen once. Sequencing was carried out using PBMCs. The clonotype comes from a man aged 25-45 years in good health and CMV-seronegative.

The CDR3 region has the DNA TGTGCCAGCAGCTTAACCAGTCGCGGGGCTCAAACCCACGAGCAGTACTTC. As protein: CASSLTSRGAQTHEQYF. J is TRBJ2-7 and V is TRBV7-2; D might be TRBD2 (6 bases). Trimming left V 2 bases short and J 5 bases short, with 22 bases between. This CDR3 has 17 amino acids. Germline CDR1 is SGHTA and CDR2 is FQGNSA.